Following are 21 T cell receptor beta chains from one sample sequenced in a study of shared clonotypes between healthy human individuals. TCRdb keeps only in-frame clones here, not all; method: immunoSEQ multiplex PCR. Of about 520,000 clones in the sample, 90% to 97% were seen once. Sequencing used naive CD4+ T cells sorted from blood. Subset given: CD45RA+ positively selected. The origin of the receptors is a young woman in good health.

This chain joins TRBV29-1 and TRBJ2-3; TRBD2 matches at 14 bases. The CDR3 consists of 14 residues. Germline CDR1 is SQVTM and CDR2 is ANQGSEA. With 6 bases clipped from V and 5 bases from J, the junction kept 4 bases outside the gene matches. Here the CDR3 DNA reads TGCAGCGTATGGACTAGCGGGAGGTTAGATACGCAGTATTTT. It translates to CSVWTSGRLDTQYF.

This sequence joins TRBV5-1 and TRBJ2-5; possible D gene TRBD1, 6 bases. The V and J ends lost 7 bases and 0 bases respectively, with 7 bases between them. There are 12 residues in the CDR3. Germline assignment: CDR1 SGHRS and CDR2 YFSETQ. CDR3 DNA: TGCGCCAGCGAGGGGGACCAAGAGACCCAGTACTTC. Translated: CASEGDQETQYF.

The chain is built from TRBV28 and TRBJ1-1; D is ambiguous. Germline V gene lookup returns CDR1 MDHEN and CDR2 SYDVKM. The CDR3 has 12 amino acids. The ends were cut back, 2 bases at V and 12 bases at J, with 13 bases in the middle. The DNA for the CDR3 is TGTGCCAGCAGTTTAATTGAGGGAGGACCTTTCTTT. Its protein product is CASSLIEGGPFF.

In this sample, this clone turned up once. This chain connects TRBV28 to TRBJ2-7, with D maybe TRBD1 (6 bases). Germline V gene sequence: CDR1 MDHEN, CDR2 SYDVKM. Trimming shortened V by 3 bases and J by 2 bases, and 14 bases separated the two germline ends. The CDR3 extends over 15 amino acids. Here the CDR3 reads CASSFGGLRTYEQYF. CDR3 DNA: TGTGCCAGCAGTTTTGGGGGCCTTAGGACCTACGAGCAGTACTTC.

CDR3 in DNA: TGCGCCAGCAGCCCGGGACAGGGAAGCGAGCAGTACTTC. Its protein is CASSPGQGSEQYF. J is TRBJ2-7 and V is TRBV5-1; 9 bases line up with TRBD1. Germline assignment: CDR1 SGHRS and CDR2 YFSETQ. The CDR3 contains 13 residues. With V trimmed by 4 bases and J by 6 bases, 5 bases remained unmatched.

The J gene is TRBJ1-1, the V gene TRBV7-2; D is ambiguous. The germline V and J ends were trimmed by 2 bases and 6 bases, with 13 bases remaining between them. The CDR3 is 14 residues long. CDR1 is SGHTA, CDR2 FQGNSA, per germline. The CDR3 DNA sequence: TGTGCCAGCAGCTTATCACGGGGAAAACCTGAAGCTTTCTTT. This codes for CASSLSRGKPEAFF.

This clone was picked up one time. The CDR3 DNA reads as TGTGCCAGCTCGCCCGGACCCACCGAGCAGTACTTC. Its translation: CASSPGPTEQYF. The J gene is TRBJ2-7, the V gene TRBV18; D remains unclear. Trimming shortened V by 6 bases and J by 6 bases, and 12 bases separated the two germline ends. The germline V gene has CDR1 KGHSH and CDR2 LQKENI. CDR3 length: 12 residues. The full variable domain, completed using reference TRBV18 and TRBJ2-7, is NAGVMQNPRHLVRRRGQEARLRCSPMKGHSHVYWYRQLPEEGLKFMVYLQKENIIDESGMPKERFSAEFPKEGPSILRIQQVVRGDSAAYFCASSPGPTEQYFGPGTRLTVT.

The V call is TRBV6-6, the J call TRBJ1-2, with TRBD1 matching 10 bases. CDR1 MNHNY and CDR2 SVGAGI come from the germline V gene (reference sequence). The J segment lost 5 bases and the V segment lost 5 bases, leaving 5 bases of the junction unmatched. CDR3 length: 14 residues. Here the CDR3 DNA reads TGTGCCAGCAGTCCGGGACAGGGGCTTTATGGCTACACCTTC. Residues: CASSPGQGLYGYTF.

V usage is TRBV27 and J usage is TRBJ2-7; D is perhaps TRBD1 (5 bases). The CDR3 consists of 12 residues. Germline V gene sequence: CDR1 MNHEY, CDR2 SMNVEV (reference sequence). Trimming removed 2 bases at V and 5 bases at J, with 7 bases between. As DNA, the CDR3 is TGTGCCAGCAGTTTAAGGGGTGACGAGCAGTACTTC. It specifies CASSLRGDEQYF.

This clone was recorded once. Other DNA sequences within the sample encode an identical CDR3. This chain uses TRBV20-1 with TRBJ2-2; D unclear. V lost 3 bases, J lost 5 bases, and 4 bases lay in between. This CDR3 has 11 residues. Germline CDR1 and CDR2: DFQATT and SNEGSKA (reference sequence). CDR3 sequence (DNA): TGCAGTGCTAGGGGGACCGGGGAGCTGTTTTTT. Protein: CSARGTGELFF.

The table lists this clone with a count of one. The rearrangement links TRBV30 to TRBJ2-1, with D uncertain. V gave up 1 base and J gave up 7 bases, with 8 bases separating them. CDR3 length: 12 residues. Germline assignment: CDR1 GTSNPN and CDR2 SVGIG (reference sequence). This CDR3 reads CAWSETKNEQFF. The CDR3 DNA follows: TGTGCCTGGAGTGAGACCAAGAATGAGCAGTTCTTC.

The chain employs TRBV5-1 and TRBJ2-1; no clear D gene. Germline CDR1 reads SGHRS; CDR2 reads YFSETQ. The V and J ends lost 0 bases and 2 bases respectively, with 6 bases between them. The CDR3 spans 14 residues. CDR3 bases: TGCGCCAGCAGCTTGGGTATTCCCTACAATGAGCAGTTCTTC. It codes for CASSLGIPYNEQFF.

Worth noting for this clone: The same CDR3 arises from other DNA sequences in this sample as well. CDR3 DNA: TGTGCCATCAGTGAGAGGGAAGAGACCCAGTACTTC. Amino acid sequence: CAISEREETQYF. J is TRBJ2-5 and V is TRBV10-3; D gene unclear. The CDR3 length is 12 residues. Germline assignment: CDR1 ENHRY and CDR2 SYGVKD. Trimming removed 2 bases from V and 3 bases from J, with 4 bases in between.

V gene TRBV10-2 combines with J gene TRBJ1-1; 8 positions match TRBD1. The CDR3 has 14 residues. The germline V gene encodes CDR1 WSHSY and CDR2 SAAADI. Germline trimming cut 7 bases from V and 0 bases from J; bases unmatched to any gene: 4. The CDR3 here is CASNPGQVNTEAFF. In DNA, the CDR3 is TGCGCCAGCAACCCGGGACAGGTGAACACTGAAGCTTTCTTT.

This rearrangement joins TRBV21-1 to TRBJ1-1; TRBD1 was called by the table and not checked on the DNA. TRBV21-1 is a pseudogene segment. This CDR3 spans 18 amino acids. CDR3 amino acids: CASSTPGQGLKKNTEAFF. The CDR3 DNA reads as TGTGCCAGCAGCACCCCGGGACAGGGGCTCAAAAAGAACACTGAAGCTTTCTTT.

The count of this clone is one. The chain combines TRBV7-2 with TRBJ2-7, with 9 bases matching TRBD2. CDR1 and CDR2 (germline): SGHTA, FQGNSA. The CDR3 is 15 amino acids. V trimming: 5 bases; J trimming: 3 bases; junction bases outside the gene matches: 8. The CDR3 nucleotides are TGTGCCAGCAGCCCCTTAGCGGGAGATAGCTACGAGCAGTACTTC. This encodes CASSPLAGDSYEQYF. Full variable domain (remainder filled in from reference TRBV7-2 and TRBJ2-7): GAGVSQSPSNKVTEKGKDVELRCDPISGHTALYWYRQSLGQGLEFLIYFQGNSAPDKSGLPSDRFSAERTGGSVSTLTIQRTQQEDSAVYLCASSPLAGDSYEQYFGPGTRLTVT.

Written as DNA, the CDR3 is TGCGCCAGCAGCGCCGACAGGGTTGGGGCCAACGTCCTGACTTTC. It encodes CASSADRVGANVLTF. This rearrangement joins TRBV5-1 to TRBJ2-6, with 7 bases identical to TRBD1. The V and J ends lost 4 bases and 3 bases, in that order; junction bases with no gene match: 4. The CDR3 contains 15 residues. The germline CDR1 and CDR2 sequences are SGHRS and YFSETQ. Filled out from reference TRBV5-1 and TRBJ2-6, the complete variable domain reads KAGVTQTPRYLIKTRGQQVTLSCSPISGHRSVSWYQQTPGQGLQFLFEYFSETQRNKGNFPGRFSGRQFSNSRSEMNVSTLELGDSALYLCASSADRVGANVLTFGAGSRLTVL.

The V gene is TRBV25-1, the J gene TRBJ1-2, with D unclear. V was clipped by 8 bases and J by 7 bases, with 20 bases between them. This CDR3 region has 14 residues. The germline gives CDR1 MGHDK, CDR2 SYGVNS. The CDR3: CASQERDSYSGYTF. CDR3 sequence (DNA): TGTGCCAGCCAGGAAAGGGATAGTTACTCTGGCTACACCTTC.

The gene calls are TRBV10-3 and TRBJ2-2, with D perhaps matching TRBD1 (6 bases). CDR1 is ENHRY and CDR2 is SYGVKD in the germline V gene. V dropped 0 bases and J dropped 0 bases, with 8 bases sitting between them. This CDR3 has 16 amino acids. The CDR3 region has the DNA TGTGCCATCAGTGAGTCAGGGACAACGAACACCGGGGAGCTGTTTTTT. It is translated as CAISESGTTNTGELFF.

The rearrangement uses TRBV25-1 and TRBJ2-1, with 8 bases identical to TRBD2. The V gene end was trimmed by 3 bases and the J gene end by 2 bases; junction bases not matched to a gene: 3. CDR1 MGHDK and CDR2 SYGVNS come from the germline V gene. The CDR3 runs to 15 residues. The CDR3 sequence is CASSDAGGTYNEQFF. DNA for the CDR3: TGTGCCAGCAGTGACGCGGGAGGCACCTACAATGAGCAGTTCTTC.

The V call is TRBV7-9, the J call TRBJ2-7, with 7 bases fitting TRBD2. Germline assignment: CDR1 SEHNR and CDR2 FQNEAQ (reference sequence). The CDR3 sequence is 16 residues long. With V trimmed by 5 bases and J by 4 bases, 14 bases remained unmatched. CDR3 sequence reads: CASSPGLGGGKYEQYF. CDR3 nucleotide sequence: TGTGCCAGCAGCCCCGGGCTTGGGGGAGGGAAGTACGAGCAGTACTTC.